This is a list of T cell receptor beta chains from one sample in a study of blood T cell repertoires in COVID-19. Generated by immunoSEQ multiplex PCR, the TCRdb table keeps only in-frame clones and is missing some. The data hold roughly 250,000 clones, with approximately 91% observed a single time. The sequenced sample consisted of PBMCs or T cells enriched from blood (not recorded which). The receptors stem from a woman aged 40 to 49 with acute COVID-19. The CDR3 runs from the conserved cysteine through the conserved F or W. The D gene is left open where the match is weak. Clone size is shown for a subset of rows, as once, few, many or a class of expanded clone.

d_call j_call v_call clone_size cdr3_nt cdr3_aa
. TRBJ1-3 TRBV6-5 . TGTGCCAGCAGCCCAGGGAACTCTGGAAACACCATATATTTT CASSPGNSGNTIYF
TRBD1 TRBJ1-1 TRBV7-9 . TGTGCCAGCAGCTTAACAGGGGGGAACACTGAAGCTTTCTTT CASSLTGGNTEAFF
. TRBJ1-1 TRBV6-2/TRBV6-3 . TGTGCCAGCAGTTATAACAGGGAGAACACTGAAGCTTTCTTT CASSYNRENTEAFF
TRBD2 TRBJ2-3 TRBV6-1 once TGTGCCAGCAGTGCTTTTCGGACTAGCGGGAGGGTAGGGCCAGATACGCAGTATTTT CASSAFRTSGRVGPDTQYF
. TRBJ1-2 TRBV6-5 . TGTGCCAGCAGTTATTCTTTTAACTATGGCTACACCTTC CASSYSFNYGYTF
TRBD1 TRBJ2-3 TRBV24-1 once TGTGCCACCAGTCTCGGGACAGCCACAGATACGCAGTATTTT CATSLGTATDTQYF
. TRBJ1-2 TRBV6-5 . TGTGCCAGCGTTACCGGCTATGGCTACACCTTC CASVTGYGYTF
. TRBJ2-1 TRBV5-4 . TGTGCCAGCAGCGCCGGAGACGGTTACAATGAGCAGTTCTTC CASSAGDGYNEQFF
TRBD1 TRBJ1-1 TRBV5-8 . TGTGCCAGCAGCCACCGGACAGGCGAAGCTTTCTTT CASSHRTGEAFF
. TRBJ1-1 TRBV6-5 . TGTGCCAGCAGCCATACAGGGTTGGGCACTGAAGCTTTCTTT CASSHTGLGTEAFF
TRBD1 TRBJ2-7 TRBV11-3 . TGTGCCAGTAGGGGACAGGGTAAACCATACGAGCAGTACTTC CASRGQGKPYEQYF
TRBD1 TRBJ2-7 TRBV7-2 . TGTGCCAGCAGCTATGGACAGGGGCCCTCCTACGAGCAGTACTTC CASSYGQGPSYEQYF
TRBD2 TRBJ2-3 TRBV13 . TGTGCCAGCAGCTTAGGAAAACTAGCGGGAGGAAATACGCAGTATTTT CASSLGKLAGGNTQYF
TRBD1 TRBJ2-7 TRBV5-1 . TGCGCCAGCAGCCGGGAGGGACAGGGGGCCTACGAGCAGTACTTC CASSREGQGAYEQYF
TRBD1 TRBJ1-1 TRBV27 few TGTGCCAGCAGTTCGCACCGACAGGGGACGTTCACTGAAGCTTTCTTT CASSSHRQGTFTEAFF
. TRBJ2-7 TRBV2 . TGTGCCAGCAGTGAAGACAGGCCCTACGAGCAGTACTTC CASSEDRPYEQYF
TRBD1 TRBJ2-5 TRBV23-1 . TGCGCCAGCAGCCTCGACTACAGGCAGGGGGCTGCAGAGACCCAGTACTTC CASSLDYRQGAAETQYF
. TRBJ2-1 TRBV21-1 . TGTGCCAGCAGCAAAATTGCCGGGCAGGGGCAGTTCTTC CASSKIAGQGQFF
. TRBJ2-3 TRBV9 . TGTGCCAGCAGCGTGGGGGGGCGCAGCACAGATACGCAGTATTTT CASSVGGRSTDTQYF
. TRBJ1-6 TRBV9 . TGTGCCAGCAGCGTTGACAGCTCCTATAATTCACCCCTCCACTTT CASSVDSSYNSPLHF
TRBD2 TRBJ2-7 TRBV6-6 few TGTGCCAGCAGCCCACGGGCTAAGCGGGGGGGCCGGTTTTATTTCTACGAGCAGTACTTC CASSPRAKRGGRFYFYEQYF
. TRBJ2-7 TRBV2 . TGTGCCAGCAGAACCCTGACAGGAAAGACCTCCTACGAGCAGTACTTC CASRTLTGKTSYEQYF
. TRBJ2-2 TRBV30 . TGTGCCTGGAGTGTACTGGGGAGGACCGGGGAGCTGTTTTTT CAWSVLGRTGELFF
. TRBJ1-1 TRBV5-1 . TGCGCCAGCAGCTTGGTAGGGGCCCCGAACACTGAAGCTTTCTTT CASSLVGAPNTEAFF
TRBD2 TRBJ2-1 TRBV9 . TGTGCCAGCAGCGTACCCCCCGACGGGGGGAATGAGCAGTTCTTC CASSVPPDGGNEQFF
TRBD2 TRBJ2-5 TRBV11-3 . TGTGCCAGCAGCTCCACCTGGACTAGCGGAGACAAGAAGTGGGGCCAGTACTTC CASSSTWTSGDKKWGQYF
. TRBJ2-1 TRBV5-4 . TGTGCCAGCAGCCCCCGAGACGGGAGAAATGAGCAGTTCTTC CASSPRDGRNEQFF
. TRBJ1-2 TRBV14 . TGTGCCAGCAGCGTCGGGACTGCCTATGGCTACACCTTC CASSVGTAYGYTF
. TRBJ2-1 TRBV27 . TGTGCCAGCAGTTTGATTAGCGGCAACAATGAGCAGTTCTTC CASSLISGNNEQFF
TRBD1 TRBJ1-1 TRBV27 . TGTGCCAGCGCCCAGGACAGGGTGAACACTGAAGCTTTCTTT CASAQDRVNTEAFF
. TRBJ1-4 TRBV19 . TGTGCCAGTAGTATAGGGGGCCTGACAACCGGAAAACTGTTTTTT CASSIGGLTTGKLFF
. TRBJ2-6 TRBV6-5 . TGTGCCAACGGACATACTCTCTCTGGGGCCAACGTCCTGACTTTC CANGHTLSGANVLTF
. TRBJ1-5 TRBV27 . TGTGCCAGCAGTTCCAGGGGACCAGGACAGTTGGTCAATCAGCCCCAGCATTTT CASSSRGPGQLVNQPQHF
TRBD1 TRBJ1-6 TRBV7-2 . TGTGCCAGCACCATCAGGGGGCAAGGAAATTCACCCCTCCACTTT CASTIRGQGNSPLHF
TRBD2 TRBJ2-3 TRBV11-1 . TGTGCCAGCAGCTTATTCCTAGCGGGTGTCACAGATACGCAGTATTTT CASSLFLAGVTDTQYF
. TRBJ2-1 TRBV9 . TGTGCCAGCAGCCTTAGAGAGGTCTCTGCTTCTAATGAGCAGTTCTTC CASSLREVSASNEQFF
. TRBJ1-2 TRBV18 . TGTGCCAGCTCACCAGGACAGACCTCTAACTATGGCTACACCTTC CASSPGQTSNYGYTF
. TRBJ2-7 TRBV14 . TGTGCCAGCAGCCAAGAATCGGTGTACGAGCAGTACTTC CASSQESVYEQYF
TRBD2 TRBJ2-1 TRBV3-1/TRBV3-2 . TGTGCCAGCAGCCGACTAGCGGGGGGGCCTGCGAATGAGCAGTTCTTC CASSRLAGGPANEQFF
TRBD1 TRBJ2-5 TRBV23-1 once TGCGCCAGCCAGCCCTCACAGGGGTCACGAGAGACCCAGTACTTC CASQPSQGSRETQYF
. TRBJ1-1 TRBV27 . TGTGCCAGCAGTCTCCGTACCCGCGGGGAAGCTTTCTTT CASSLRTRGEAFF
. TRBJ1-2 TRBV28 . TGTGCCAGCACGGAATCACAGGGCTGGAATGGCTACACCTTC CASTESQGWNGYTF
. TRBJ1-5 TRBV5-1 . TGCGCCAGCAGCTTGGACACCAATCAGCCCCAGCATTTT CASSLDTNQPQHF
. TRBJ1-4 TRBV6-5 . TGTGCCAGCAGTCAGCGGTTGTTTGAAAAACTGTTTTTT CASSQRLFEKLFF
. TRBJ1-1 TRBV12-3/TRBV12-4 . TGTGCCAGCAGTTTCAGGTTCACTGAAGCTTTCTTT CASSFRFTEAFF
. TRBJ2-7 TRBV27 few TGTGCCAGCAGTTCAGAAGACGGAGCCTACGAGCAGTACTTC CASSSEDGAYEQYF
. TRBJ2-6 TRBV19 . TGTGCCAGTATAGGCTCCGGGTCTGGGGCCAACGTCCTGACTTTC CASIGSGSGANVLTF
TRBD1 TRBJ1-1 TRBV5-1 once TGCGCCAGCAGCTTAAAGGACAGGACACCGAACACTGAAGCTTTCTTT CASSLKDRTPNTEAFF
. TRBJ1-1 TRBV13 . TGTGCCAGCAGCTTCACAGGCTGGGACACTGAAGCTTTCTTT CASSFTGWDTEAFF